Each of the 3 T cell receptor beta chains below was sequenced from the same sample in a study of blood T cell repertoires in COVID-19. The method was immunoSEQ multiplex PCR; TCRdb's version includes in-frame clones alone and lacks a portion of them. The table records some 62,000 clones, less than 80% of them present only once. What was sequenced was peripheral blood. The receptors originated from a man aged 55 to 70 with acute or convalescent COVID-19.

V is TRBV28 and J is TRBJ1-2, with D hard to call. Germline V lookup: CDR1 MDHEN, CDR2 SYDVKM. The CDR3 is 15 amino acids. Deletions cut 5 bases from V and 4 bases from J, with 17 bases between. The CDR3 nucleotides are TGTGCCAGCAGTATACCTACTTTACAGATCTATGGCTACACCTTC. Protein product: CASSIPTLQIYGYTF.

The genes are TRBV29-1 and TRBJ2-7; 9 bases line up with TRBD1. Trimming cost V 3 bases and J 5 bases; bases outside gene matches: 14. The CDR3 consists of 16 residues. From germline, CDR1 is SQVTM and CDR2 ANQGSEA. The DNA for the CDR3 is TGCAGCGTTGATCTAAGGGGGGGGACAGGGAACAACGAGCAGTACTTC. Its protein is CSVDLRGGTGNNEQYF.

This chain uses TRBV2 with TRBJ2-7, with 9 bases matching TRBD1. Germline V CDR1 and CDR2: SNHLY, FYNNEI. J lost 7 bases, V lost 6 bases, and 10 bases had no gene match. CDR3 size: 14 residues. In nucleotides, the CDR3 is TGTGCCAGCAGAAGGACAGGGGCGACTTGGGAGCAGTACTTC. Amino acids: CASRRTGATWEQYF.